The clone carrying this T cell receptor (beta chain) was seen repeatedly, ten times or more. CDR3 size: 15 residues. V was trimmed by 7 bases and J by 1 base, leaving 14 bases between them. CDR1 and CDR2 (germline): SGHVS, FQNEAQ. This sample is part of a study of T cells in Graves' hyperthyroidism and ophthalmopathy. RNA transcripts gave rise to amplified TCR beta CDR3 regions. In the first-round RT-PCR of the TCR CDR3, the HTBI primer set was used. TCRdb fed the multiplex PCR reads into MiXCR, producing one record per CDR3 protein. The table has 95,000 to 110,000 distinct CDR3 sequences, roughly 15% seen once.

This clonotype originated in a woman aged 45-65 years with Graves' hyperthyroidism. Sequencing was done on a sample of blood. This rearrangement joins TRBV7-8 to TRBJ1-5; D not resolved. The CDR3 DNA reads TGTGCCAGCAAGCTTACAGAAAACAGCAATCAGCCCCAGCATTTT. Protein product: CASKLTENSNQPQHF.